One sample yielded the 8 T cell receptor beta chains listed below, sequenced in a study of Ad26.COV2.S vaccination and SARS-CoV-2 variants (dated by TCRdb to the early 2020s). Library prep was done by the immunoSEQ multiplex PCR assay. TCRdb took this table from immuneACCESS and kept in-frame rearrangements with V and J called. Such tables lack part of the clones; where checked against another copy, unresolved V genes explain under half of the gap, and the rest is unexplained. The sample table lists almost 400,000 clones, 89% of them with a count of one. Approximately 1.9% of the sample is taken by the ten largest. The treatment or condition label, read with the paper, signifies: 15 to 20 received Ad26.COV2.S at low or high dose, single or two shots; about five received placebo; per-sample allocation not given. For vaccine and placebo recipients, repertoires were sequenced using samples collected on day 63 after the first injection.

The sample in question was peripheral blood, obtained in a trial of Ad26.COV2.S vaccine versus placebo. These receptors originate from a person between 18 and 65 years old who received the Ad26.COV2.S COVID-19 vaccine or a placebo.

This rearrangement joins TRBV21-1 to TRBJ2-5; the D call TRBD1 from the table was never checked on the DNA. TRBV21-1 is noted as a pseudogene. This CDR3 spans 15 amino acids. This chain's CDR3 is CASSRRQGAWETQYF. The CDR3 region has the DNA TGTGCCAGCAGCAGGAGACAGGGGGCGTGGGAGACCCAGTACTTC.

The chain links TRBV5-1 to TRBJ1-3; D remains ambiguous. The germline V gene has CDR1 SGHRS and CDR2 YFSETQ. This CDR3 spans 16 amino acids. The V end lost 3 bases, the J end lost 0 bases, and 13 bases lay between the germline ends. Here the CDR3 reads CASSWGTGSSGNTIYF. The CDR3 bases are TGCGCCAGCAGCTGGGGAACGGGGTCCTCTGGAAACACCATATATTTT.

The gene calls are TRBV30 and TRBJ1-6, with 10 positions matching TRBD1. V was clipped by 2 bases and J by 7 bases; unmatched bases: 2. The CDR3 sequence is 14 residues long. Per germline, CDR1 GTSNPN and CDR2 SVGIG (reference sequence). CDR3 in amino acids: CAWSRQGANSPLHF. CDR3 coding DNA: TGTGCCTGGAGTAGACAGGGGGCAAATTCACCCCTCCACTTT.

The chain links TRBV5-1 to TRBJ2-2; the D is unclear. V lost 4 bases and J 5 bases, leaving 9 bases between the germline ends. The CDR3 is 13 residues long. Germline V CDR1 and CDR2: SGHRS, YFSETQ. DNA of the CDR3: TGCGCCAGCAGCCTGGACGGGACCGGGGAGCTGTTTTTT. It encodes CASSLDGTGELFF. Variable domain in full (rest from reference TRBV5-1 and TRBJ2-2): KAGVTQTPRYLIKTRGQQVTLSCSPISGHRSVSWYQQTPGQGLQFLFEYFSETQRNKGNFPGRFSGRQFSNSRSEMNVSTLELGDSALYLCASSLDGTGELFFGEGSRLTVL.

This clone appeared once. The chain has TRBV18 and TRBJ1-1; D remains ambiguous. Germline V lookup: CDR1 KGHSH, CDR2 LQKENI. V lost 1 base and J lost 2, with 8 bases in between. This CDR3 has 14 amino acids. This CDR3 is CASSPLPANTEAFF. The CDR3 DNA reads as TGTGCCAGCTCACCACTTCCGGCTAACACTGAAGCTTTCTTT.

The V and J genes are TRBV2 and TRBJ2-1; no clear D. Trimming removed 6 bases from V and 8 bases from J, with 23 bases in between. Germline loops: CDR1 SNHLY, CDR2 FYNNEI. This CDR3 spans 16 amino acids. The CDR3 DNA reads as TGTGCCAGCAGAGCGACGGTAAAAGACCGCTTGGATGAGCAGTTCTTC. This encodes CASRATVKDRLDEQFF. The complete variable domain, with remaining parts taken from reference TRBV2 and TRBJ2-1, reads EPEVTQTPSHQVTQMGQEVILRCVPISNHLYFYWYRQILGQKVEFLVSFYNNEISEKSEIFDDQFSVERPDGSNFTLKIRSTKLEDSAMYFCASRATVKDRLDEQFFGPGTRLTVL.

The V and J genes are TRBV7-9 and TRBJ1-1; possibly TRBD1 for D (5 bases). This CDR3 comprises 13 residues. The V end lost 0 bases, the J end lost 7 bases, and 9 bases lay between the germline ends. CDR1 and CDR2 (germline): SEHNR, FQNEAQ (reference sequence). CDR3 DNA: TGTGCCAGCAGCTTAGCGGGGACGAATGAAGCTTTCTTT. Protein sequence: CASSLAGTNEAFF.

The V and J genes are TRBV19 and TRBJ1-5; the D is unclear. V gave up 5 bases and J gave up 5 bases, with 7 bases separating them. Germline V gene sequence: CDR1 LNHDA, CDR2 SQIVND (reference sequence). The CDR3 length is 12 residues. Here the CDR3 reads CASSLQDQPQHF. DNA of the CDR3: TGTGCCAGTAGTCTGCAGGATCAGCCCCAGCATTTT. The complete variable domain, with remaining parts taken from reference TRBV19 and TRBJ1-5, reads DGGITQSPKYLFRKEGQNVTLSCEQNLNHDAMYWYRQDPGQGLRLIYYSQIVNDFQKGDIAEGYSVSREKKESFPLTVTSAQKNPTAFYLCASSLQDQPQHFGDGTRLSIL.